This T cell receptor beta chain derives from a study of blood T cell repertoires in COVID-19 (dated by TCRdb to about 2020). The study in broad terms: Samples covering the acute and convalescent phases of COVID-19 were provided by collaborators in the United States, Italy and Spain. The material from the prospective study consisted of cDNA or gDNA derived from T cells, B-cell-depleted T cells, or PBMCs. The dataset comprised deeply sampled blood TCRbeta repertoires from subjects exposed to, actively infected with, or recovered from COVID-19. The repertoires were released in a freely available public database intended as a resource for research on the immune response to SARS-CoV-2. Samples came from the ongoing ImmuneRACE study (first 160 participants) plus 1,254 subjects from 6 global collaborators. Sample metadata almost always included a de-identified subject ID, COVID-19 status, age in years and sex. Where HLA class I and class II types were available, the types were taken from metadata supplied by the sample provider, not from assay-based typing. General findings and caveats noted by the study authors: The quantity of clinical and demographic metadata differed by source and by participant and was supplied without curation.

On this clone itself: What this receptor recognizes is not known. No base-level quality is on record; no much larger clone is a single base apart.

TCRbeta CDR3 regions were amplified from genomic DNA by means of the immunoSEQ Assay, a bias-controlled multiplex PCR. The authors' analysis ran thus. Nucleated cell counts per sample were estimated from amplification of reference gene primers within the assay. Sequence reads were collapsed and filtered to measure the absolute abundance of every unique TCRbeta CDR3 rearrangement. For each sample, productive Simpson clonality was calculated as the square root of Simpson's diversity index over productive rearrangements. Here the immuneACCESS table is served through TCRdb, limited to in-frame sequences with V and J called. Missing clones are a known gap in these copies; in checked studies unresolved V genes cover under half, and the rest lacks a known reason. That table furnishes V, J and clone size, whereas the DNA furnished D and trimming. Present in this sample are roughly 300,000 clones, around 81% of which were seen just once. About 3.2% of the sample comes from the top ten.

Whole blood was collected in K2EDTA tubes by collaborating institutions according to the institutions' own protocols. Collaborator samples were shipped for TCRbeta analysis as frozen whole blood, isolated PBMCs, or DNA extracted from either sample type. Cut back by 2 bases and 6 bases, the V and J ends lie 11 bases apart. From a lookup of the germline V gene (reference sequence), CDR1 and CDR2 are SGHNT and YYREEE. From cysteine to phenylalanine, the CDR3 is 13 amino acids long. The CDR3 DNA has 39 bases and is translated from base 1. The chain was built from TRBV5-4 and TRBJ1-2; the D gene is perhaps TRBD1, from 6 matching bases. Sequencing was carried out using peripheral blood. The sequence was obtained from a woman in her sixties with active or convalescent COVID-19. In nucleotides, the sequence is TGTGCCAGCAGCTTACGGACAGAGAATGGCTACACCTTC. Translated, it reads CASSLRTENGYTF.